The 12 T cell receptor beta chains reported below all come from one sample, sequenced in a study of brain metastases from non-small cell lung cancer. Data came from immunoSEQ multiplex PCR; TCRdb stores just in-frame clones and leaves some out. The sample has over a thousand clones, roughly 81% seen once. Sequencing was done on a sample of tumor-adjacent normal tissue. The receptors were sampled from a donor at least 40 years old with non-small cell lung cancer.

This clone was counted a single time. The CDR3 sequence: CASSSQTSGRNIQYF. The CDR3 bases are TGTGCCAGCAGCTCACAGACTAGCGGGAGAAACATTCAGTACTTC. The chain recombines TRBV5-8 with TRBJ2-4; the match to TRBD2 covers 12 bases. Trimming took 3 bases from V and 6 from J; bases not matched to a gene: 4. From germline, CDR1 is SGHTS and CDR2 YDEGEE. This CDR3 comprises 15 residues. Filled out from reference TRBV5-8 and TRBJ2-4, the complete variable domain reads EAGVTQSPTHLIKTRGQQATLRCSPISGHTSVYWYQQALGLGLQFLLWYDEGEERNRGNFPPRFSGRQFPNYSSELNVNALELEDSALYLCASSSQTSGRNIQYFGAGTRLSVL.

This clone was seen once. This chain links TRBV28 with TRBJ2-5, with 12 bases identical to TRBD1. CDR1 and CDR2 from the germline V gene are MDHEN and SYDVKM. The ends lost 6 bases at V and 4 bases at J; junction bases unmatched: 9. This CDR3 is 16 amino acids long. The chain's CDR3 is CASRLPGQGAGETQYF. The CDR3 DNA reads as TGTGCCAGCAGATTACCGGGACAGGGGGCGGGAGAGACCCAGTACTTC.

As for this clone: Just one base apart from a much larger clone, this may be a read error. The gene calls are TRBV19 and TRBJ1-1; D is uncertain. Germline CDR1 is LNHDA and CDR2 is SQIVND (reference sequence). This CDR3 has 13 amino acids. CDR3 bases: TGTGCCAGTAGTAGCGGCAAGAACACTGAAGTTTTCTTT. It specifies CASSSGKNTEVFF. The full variable domain, rest sourced from reference TRBV19 and TRBJ1-1, is DGGITQSPKYLFRKEGQNVTLSCEQNLNHDAMYWYRQDPGQGLRLIYYSQIVNDFQKGDIAEGYSVSREKKESFPLTVTSAQKNPTAFYLCASSSGKNTEVFFGQGTRLTVV.

The chain joins TRBV7-8 to TRBJ2-2; a weak D match, TRBD1 (6 bases). Germline-derived CDR1 and CDR2 are SGHVS and FQNEAQ. V was clipped by 2 bases and J by 9 bases, with 19 bases between them. This CDR3 contains 16 residues. As DNA, the CDR3 is TGTGCCAGCAGCTTAAGGTCCGGACAGATCGCAAGGGAGCTGTTTTTT. Translation: CASSLRSGQIARELFF.

CDR3 in DNA: TGTGCCAGTAGGCCGACTAGCGGGACAGTAAATGAGCAGTTCTTC. This sequence encodes CASRPTSGTVNEQFF. The chain links TRBV19 to TRBJ2-1; 11 nucleotides line up with TRBD2. This CDR3 is built from 15 residues. The junction had 8 bases not matched to a gene; V was cut back by 6 bases and J by 7 bases. Looked up from germline, CDR1 is LNHDA and CDR2 is SQIVND (reference sequence).

The chain carries TRBV20-1 and TRBJ1-1, with D hard to call. Per germline, CDR1 DFQATT and CDR2 SNEGSKA (reference sequence). The CDR3 spans 10 residues. Trimming pared 7 bases from V and 7 bases from J, leaving 10 bases between. The CDR3, as DNA: TGCAGTGTCGGTAGTCATGAAGCTTTCTTT. Protein product: CSVGSHEAFF.

About this clone itself: An end of the junction does not agree with germline; a read error may underlie this. V usage is TRBV19 and J usage is TRBJ2-7, with 9 bases that match TRBD2. Per the germline V gene, CDR1 is LNHDA and CDR2 is SQIVND (reference sequence). The CDR3 loop spans 17 amino acids. CDR3 sequence reads: CVSSEGEGVAGAYEQYF. In nucleotides, the CDR3 is TGTGTCAGTAGTGAGGGCGAGGGGGTAGCGGGAGCCTACGAGCAGTACTTC.

The chain combines TRBV12-3 or TRBV12-4 with TRBJ2-7; weak D call: TRBD1 (5 bases). Between the trimmed V and J ends, which lost 5 bases and 9 bases, there was a span of 17 bases. The CDR3 is 13 residues long. The CDR3 is CASSPTALIGQYF. The CDR3 coding sequence is TGTGCCAGCAGTCCGACAGCTTTGATAGGGCAGTACTTC.

A note on this clone: One end of the junction is discordant with germline, which a read error may explain. The J gene is TRBJ2-7, the V gene TRBV7-8, with D tentatively TRBD2 (6 bases). The CDR3 has 12 amino acids. Germline V CDR1 and CDR2: SGHVS, FQNEAQ. The CDR3 coding sequence is TGTGCCAACAGCTGGGGAGGTGGCGAGCAGTACTTC. This encodes CANSWGGGEQYF.

This chain links TRBV6-1 with TRBJ1-1; no clear D gene. Trimming left V 2 bases short and J 1 base short, with 5 bases between. Germline loops: CDR1 MNHNS, CDR2 SASEGT. The CDR3 has 13 amino acids. Written as DNA, the CDR3 is TGTGCCAGCAGTGAATCGGAGAACACTGAAGCTTTCTTT. As protein: CASSESENTEAFF.

CDR3 bases: TGTGCCAGCTCCAACGTAGATAAAAACATTCAGTACTTC. Amino acid sequence: CASSNVDKNIQYF. The rearrangement uses TRBV18 and TRBJ2-4; D ambiguous. V was cut by 6 bases and J by 4 bases, with 10 bases left in between. The CDR3 spans 13 residues. Germline-derived CDR1 and CDR2 are KGHSH and LQKENI.

This clone came up a few times. The rearrangement links TRBV19 to TRBJ2-1, with D perhaps matching TRBD2 (6 bases). The CDR3 sequence is 14 residues long. V gave up 5 bases and J gave up 10 bases, with 18 bases separating them. The germline CDR1 and CDR2 sequences are LNHDA and SQIVND (reference sequence). The chain's CDR3 is CASSAGLAGYEQFF. CDR3 nucleotides: TGTGCCAGTAGTGCGGGACTTGCCGGTTACGAGCAGTTCTTC.